Listed here are 32 T cell receptor beta chains from one sample, sequenced in a study of blood T cell repertoires in COVID-19. This table comes from immunoSEQ multiplex PCR, and its TCRdb copy is limited to in-frame clones, with some not included. This sample has around 260,000 clones, with over 75% found just once. Sequencing was done on a sample of peripheral blood. These receptors all come from a human donor in a cohort sampled during active COVID-19.

V is TRBV5-1 and J is TRBJ2-2; 9 bases align to TRBD2. Germline V gives CDR1 SGHRS, CDR2 YFSETQ. V lost 1 base and J lost 7; bases outside the gene matches: 5. This CDR3 region has 15 residues. DNA of the CDR3: TGCGCCAGCAGCTTGACTAGCGGGTACAGCGGGGAGCTGTTTTTT. It encodes CASSLTSGYSGELFF.

The chain uses TRBV3-1 (or the pseudogene TRBV3-2) and TRBJ2-2; a possible D gene is TRBD2 (6 bases). Trimming took 4 bases from V and 7 from J, leaving 13 bases between them. This CDR3 has 14 amino acids. From germline, CDR1 is LGHDT and CDR2 YNNKEL (reference sequence). The DNA for the CDR3 is TGTGCCAGCAGCCTCCGATCGGGGGTCGGGGAGCTGTTTTTT. Encoded protein: CASSLRSGVGELFF.

J is TRBJ2-7 and V is TRBV5-1, with D maybe TRBD1 (6 bases). The CDR3 length is 13 residues. Between the trimmed V and J ends, which lost 5 bases and 1 base, there was a span of 10 bases. Germline CDR1 SGHRS, CDR2 YFSETQ. Here the CDR3 DNA reads TGCGCCAGCAGTCACGGACAGTCCTACGAGCAGTACTTC. Translated: CASSHGQSYEQYF.

J is TRBJ2-7 and V is TRBV2; TRBD1 agrees at 7 bases. The CDR3 is 16 residues long. Germline-derived CDR1 and CDR2 are SNHLY and FYNNEI. V shed 4 bases and J 6 bases; nucleotides not matched to a gene: 15. The CDR3 region has the DNA TGTGCCAGCAGTGGGGGGACAGCTTCTTTATGGGTCGAGCAGTACTTC. Translated, it gives CASSGGTASLWVEQYF.

CDR3 in DNA: TGTGCCAGCAAGGGTCGGCAGGGAGGCAATGAGCAGTTCTTC. Translating it yields CASKGRQGGNEQFF. The chain has TRBV21-1 and TRBJ2-1; the table gives TRBD2 as D, unverified against the DNA. TRBV21-1 is termed a pseudogene. The length of the CDR3 is 14 residues.

The V gene is TRBV3-1 (or the pseudogene TRBV3-2), the J gene TRBJ2-1, with TRBD2 matching 7 bases. Germline CDR1 LGHDT, CDR2 YNNKEL (reference sequence). The J segment lost 2 bases and the V segment lost 1 base, leaving 2 bases of the junction unmatched. This CDR3 region has 15 residues. This CDR3 reads CASSQGGGAYNEQFF. The CDR3 DNA sequence: TGTGCCAGCAGCCAAGGGGGAGGGGCCTACAATGAGCAGTTCTTC.

This sequence joins TRBV11-1 and TRBJ2-7; tentative D call: TRBD2 (6 bases). CDR3 size: 15 residues. Germline V lookup: CDR1 SGHAT, CDR2 FQDESV (reference sequence). The V gene lost 5 bases and the J gene lost 2 bases, with 16 bases spanning the gap. The CDR3 loop reads CASSPSNRGAYEQYF. CDR3 nucleotide sequence: TGTGCCAGCAGCCCCTCGAATCGCGGGGCCTACGAGCAGTACTTC.

The genes are TRBV5-1 and TRBJ1-6; 9 nucleotides match TRBD1. In germline, CDR1 is SGHRS, CDR2 YFSETQ. This CDR3 spans 15 amino acids. Trimming at V came to 1 base and at J to 7 bases, leaving 3 bases not matched to a gene. The CDR3 DNA follows: TGCGCCAGCAGCTTGCCCGGGACAGGGAATTCACCCCTCCACTTT. It specifies CASSLPGTGNSPLHF.

The V call is TRBV7-9, the J call TRBJ1-3; D gene unclear. This CDR3 comprises 13 residues. CDR1 is SEHNR and CDR2 is FQNEAQ in the germline V gene (reference sequence). V shed 5 bases and J shed 1 base, with 6 bases lying between them. For the CDR3, the DNA is TGTGCCAGCAGCCGGAGATCTGGAAACACCATATATTTT. Protein sequence: CASSRRSGNTIYF. Based on the CDR3 plus reference TRBV7-9 and TRBJ1-3, the full variable domain is DTGVSQNPRHKITKRGQNVTFRCDPISEHNRLYWYRQTLGQGPEFLTYFQNEAQLEKSRLLSDRFSAERPKGSFSTLEIQRTEQGDSAMYLCASSRRSGNTIYFGEGSWLTVV.

The rearrangement links TRBV9 to TRBJ2-7, with 7 bases aligning to TRBD2. V shed 7 bases and J 3 bases; nucleotides not matched to a gene: 7. Germline assignment: CDR1 SGDLS and CDR2 YYNGEE. This CDR3 has 13 amino acids. This CDR3 reads CASAIAGNYEQYF. The CDR3 DNA reads TGTGCCAGCGCTATAGCGGGCAACTACGAGCAGTACTTC.

The V and J genes are TRBV11-2 and TRBJ1-1, with 8 bases matching TRBD1. There are 14 residues in the CDR3. The V gene end was trimmed by 6 bases and the J gene end by 8 bases; junction bases not matched to a gene: 11. Germline V lookup: CDR1 SGHAT, CDR2 FQNNGV. The CDR3 spells CASRRQGPRAEAFF. The CDR3 coding sequence is TGTGCCAGCAGGAGACAGGGGCCGCGGGCCGAAGCTTTCTTT.

The rearrangement links TRBV24-1 to TRBJ2-6, with D possibly being TRBD1 (5 bases). From germline, CDR1 is KGHDR and CDR2 SFDVKD. This CDR3 is built from 15 residues. Trimming shortened V by 4 bases and J by 1 base, and 7 bases separated the two germline ends. CDR3 in DNA: TGTGCCACCAGTGAACCAGGGTCTGGGGCCAACGTCCTGACTTTC. It translates to CATSEPGSGANVLTF.

V usage is TRBV21-1 and J usage is TRBJ2-7; the D segment call TRBD2 is taken from the table without a DNA check. TRBV21-1 is classified as a pseudogene. CDR3 length: 16 amino acids. CDR3 region: CASSKAQRESQYEQYF. The CDR3 DNA reads TGTGCCAGCAGCAAAGCACAGCGGGAGTCCCAGTACGAGCAGTACTTC.

The genes are TRBV5-4 and TRBJ1-1; unclear D gene. Trimming pared 5 bases from V and 9 bases from J, leaving 14 bases between. This CDR3 comprises 12 residues. Germline CDR1 SGHNT, CDR2 YYREEE (reference sequence). CDR3 sequence reads: CASSEVEGQAFF. The CDR3 coding sequence is TGTGCCAGCAGTGAGGTTGAGGGCCAAGCTTTCTTT.

The chain couples TRBV28 to TRBJ2-7; 8 bases agree with TRBD1. Germline trimming cut 7 bases from V and 2 bases from J; bases unmatched to any gene: 4. This CDR3 contains 13 residues. Germline V gene lookup returns CDR1 MDHEN and CDR2 SYDVKM. CDR3 nucleotides: TGTGCCAGCACTAGGACAGGGCCCTACGAGCAGTACTTC. Amino acid sequence: CASTRTGPYEQYF.

This sequence joins TRBV28 and TRBJ2-1; D is unclear. V was shortened by 3 bases and J by 9 bases, with 12 bases between the two germline ends. This CDR3 contains 13 residues. In germline, CDR1 is MDHEN, CDR2 SYDVKM. In nucleotides, the CDR3 is TGTGCCAGCAGTTTCGGCGGAGTTGCTGAGCAGTTCTTC. Translating it yields CASSFGGVAEQFF.

The chain uses TRBV5-1 and TRBJ2-3; perhaps TRBD2 as D (5 bases). The CDR3 is 14 amino acids. Germline assignment: CDR1 SGHRS and CDR2 YFSETQ. V was pared by 2 bases and J by 0 bases, with 7 bases between. This chain's CDR3 is CASSFRTSTDTQYF. Written as DNA, the CDR3 is TGCGCCAGCAGCTTCCGGACTAGCACAGATACGCAGTATTTT.

The gene calls are TRBV3-1 (or the pseudogene TRBV3-2) and TRBJ2-7; 7 positions match TRBD1. Germline-derived CDR1 and CDR2 are LGHDT and YNNKEL (reference sequence). Trimming removed 10 bases from V and 6 bases from J; junction bases left unmatched: 12. The CDR3 is 13 amino acids. Here the CDR3 reads CATPRQGFGEQYF. CDR3 in DNA: TGTGCCACGCCTAGACAGGGCTTCGGCGAGCAGTACTTC.

The chain is built from TRBV23-1 and TRBJ1-3; 7 bases agree with TRBD1. TRBV23-1 is sorted into the ORF group, with uncertain function. CDR3 length equals 17 residues. V shed 0 bases, J shed 2 bases, and the junction held 7 bases outside the gene matches. CDR3 coding DNA: TGCGCCAGCAGTCAATCGAGACAGGGAGAAACTGGAAACACCATATATTTT. Amino acid sequence: CASSQSRQGETGNTIYF.

The chain employs TRBV12-5 and TRBJ2-1; the match to TRBD2 covers 9 bases. Germline assignment: CDR1 LGHNT and CDR2 FRNRAP. The CDR3 runs to 22 residues. V lost 1 base to trimming and J lost 4 bases; unmatched junction nucleotides: 23. The CDR3 loop reads CASGLGFGLGRGGLAGYNEQFF. The CDR3 DNA is TGTGCTAGTGGTTTGGGATTTGGTTTGGGCAGGGGAGGGCTAGCGGGGTACAATGAGCAGTTCTTC.

This clone was detected once. The V call is TRBV5-8, the J call TRBJ2-1, with 8 bases fitting TRBD2. CDR3 size: 12 residues. After removal of 4 bases from V and 8 bases from J, the junction contained 2 bases not matched to a gene. Per the germline V gene, CDR1 is SGHTS and CDR2 is YDEGEE. For the CDR3, the DNA is TGTGCCAGCAGCCAGGGACTAGATGAGCAGTTCTTC. This translates into CASSQGLDEQFF.

This clone occurred once. J is TRBJ1-1 and V is TRBV11-2; a possible D gene is TRBD1 (5 bases). This CDR3 is 12 amino acids long. Trimming shortened V by 3 bases and J by 6 bases, and 8 bases separated the two germline ends. Germline CDR1 SGHAT, CDR2 FQNNGV. CDR3 DNA sequence: TGTGCCAGCAGCTTCGGACACTCTGAAGCTTTCTTT. Translating gives CASSFGHSEAFF.

The chain couples TRBV9 to TRBJ2-3; 9 bases map to TRBD2. The CDR3 has 16 amino acids. Germline trimming cut 2 bases from V and 4 bases from J; bases unmatched to any gene: 8. CDR1 and CDR2 from the germline V gene are SGDLS and YYNGEE. The CDR3 DNA follows: TGTGCCAGCAGCGTGGGCGGAGCGGGGGGATCAGATACGCAGTATTTT. This encodes CASSVGGAGGSDTQYF. The whole variable domain, remainder taken from reference TRBV9 and TRBJ2-3, is DSGVTQTPKHLITATGQRVTLRCSPRSGDLSVYWYQQSLDQGLQFLIQYYNGEERAKGNILERFSAQQFPDLHSELNLSSLELGDSALYFCASSVGGAGGSDTQYFGPGTRLTVL.

V gene TRBV6-2 or TRBV6-3 combines with J gene TRBJ2-7, with 12 bases fitting TRBD2. The trim removed 5 bases at V and 4 bases at J, leaving 6 bases unmatched. The CDR3 spans 15 residues. Germline assignment: CDR1 MNHEY and CDR2 SVGEGT. The CDR3 sequence: CASSLHTSGRYEQYF. The CDR3 DNA follows: TGTGCCAGCAGTCTCCACACTAGCGGGAGGTACGAGCAGTACTTC.

This chain connects TRBV23-1 to TRBJ2-1, with D hard to call. TRBV23-1 is treated as an ORF (open reading frame) with a function not yet certain. Trimming removed 4 bases from V and 0 bases from J, with 10 bases in between. The CDR3 spans 15 residues. This CDR3 reads CASSLLSSSYNEQFF. The CDR3 DNA sequence: TGCGCCAGCAGTCTGCTGAGTAGCTCCTACAATGAGCAGTTCTTC.

The J gene is TRBJ2-1, the V gene TRBV4-3; no clear D gene. Germline lookup yields CDR1 LGHNA and CDR2 YSLEER. Trimming took off 1 base at V and 10 bases at J, with 11 bases between the two ends. The CDR3 length is 13 residues. Written as DNA, the CDR3 is TGCGCCAGCAGCCAAGGCCCCCTAGAGGAGCAGTTCTTC. Translated: CASSQGPLEEQFF.

This chain connects TRBV5-6 to TRBJ2-3; D remains unclear. Per germline, CDR1 SGHDT and CDR2 YYEEEE. V dropped 4 bases and J dropped 2 bases, with 14 bases sitting between them. CDR3 length: 15 amino acids. This chain's CDR3 is CASSTYRVLTDTQYF. The CDR3 region has the DNA TGTGCCAGCAGCACATACAGAGTCCTCACAGATACGCAGTATTTT.

The chain combines TRBV18 with TRBJ2-5; 7 bases map to TRBD2. The J segment lost 0 bases and the V segment lost 5 bases, leaving 3 bases of the junction unmatched. The CDR3 is made up of 14 amino acids. The germline V gene has CDR1 KGHSH and CDR2 LQKENI. The CDR3 sequence is CASSIAGDQETQYF. Written as DNA, the CDR3 is TGTGCCAGCTCAATCGCGGGAGACCAAGAGACCCAGTACTTC. The whole variable domain, filled in from reference TRBV18 and TRBJ2-5, reads NAGVMQNPRHLVRRRGQEARLRCSPMKGHSHVYWYRQLPEEGLKFMVYLQKENIIDESGMPKERFSAEFPKEGPSILRIQQVVRGDSAAYFCASSIAGDQETQYFGPGTRLLVL.

The chain has TRBV7-9 and TRBJ1-4; weak D call: TRBD1 (5 bases). Germline V gene data show CDR1 as SEHNR and CDR2 as FQNEAQ (reference sequence). Trimming removed 4 bases at V and 4 bases at J, with 10 bases between. The CDR3 extends over 14 amino acids. CDR3 protein: CASSSDRYNEKLFF. The CDR3 region has the DNA TGTGCCAGCAGCTCCGACAGATATAATGAAAAACTGTTTTTT.

The gene calls are TRBV12-3 or TRBV12-4 and TRBJ2-2; TRBD1 might be the D (5 bases). Trimming removed 7 bases from V and 1 base from J, with 7 bases in between. This CDR3 is built from 13 residues. The CDR3 sequence is CASTTGNTGELFF. As DNA, the CDR3 is TGTGCCAGCACCACAGGGAACACCGGGGAGCTGTTTTTT.

CDR3 DNA: TGTGCCAGCAGTTTACAACAGGGCCTGAAGACCCAGTACTTC. Translating gives CASSLQQGLKTQYF. This sequence joins TRBV28 and TRBJ2-5; TRBD1 is a possible D gene (6 bases). Germline CDR1 and CDR2: MDHEN and SYDVKM. Between the trimmed V and J ends, which lost 2 bases and 6 bases, there was a span of 13 bases. This CDR3 contains 14 residues.

This chain connects TRBV6-5 to TRBJ1-4; 8 bases align to TRBD1. CDR3 length equals 12 residues. Trimming cost V 10 bases and J 8 bases; bases outside gene matches: 6. Germline V gene lookup returns CDR1 MNHEY and CDR2 SVGAGI. The CDR3 DNA follows: TGTGCCACAGGACAGGGACGAGAAAAACTGTTTTTT. As protein: CATGQGREKLFF.